This T cell receptor (beta chain) was identified in a study of human versus mouse CDR3 diversity and MHC coevolution. Study-level background: Each sample yielded about 0.6 x 10^7 to 1.8 x 10^7 valid reads.

Assay used: immunoSEQ multiplex PCR; TCRdb lists only in-frame clones, some missing. The data contain just under 60,000 clones, around 94% of them seen just once; the ten biggest clones take up approximately 17%. Germline CDR1 reads SNHLY; CDR2 reads FYNNEI. Deletions cut 6 bases from V and 0 bases from J, with 15 bases between. This CDR3 comprises 16 residues. Sequenced: naive CD4+ T cells from blood. Subset of the sample: CD45RO-negative CD62L-positive naive CD4 T cells. The TCR sequence derives from a person between 55 and 69 years old in good health. The chain uses TRBV2 and TRBJ2-1, with a tentative D call TRBD2 (6 bases). The DNA of the CDR3 is TGTGCCAGCAGAAGGACTACCGGAAGCTCCTACAATGAGCAGTTCTTC. Its translation: CASRRTTGSSYNEQFF.